This record concerns one TCR beta chain sequence. TCRdb's table, derived via immunoSEQ multiplex PCR, lists solely in-frame clones and lacks some. The sample holds 50,000 to 65,000 clones, 85% to 90% seen once. This specimen belongs to a study of OX40 agonist ivuxolimab in advanced cancers. Between the trimmed V and J ends, which lost 5 bases and 3 bases, there was a span of 28 bases. In germline, CDR1 is SGHVS, CDR2 FQNEAQ. The CDR3 length is 19 residues. The sample consisted of CD4+ or CD8+ T cells sorted from blood, taken in a trial of the OX40 agonist ivuxolimab. The genes are TRBV7-8 and TRBJ1-1; D gene unclear. This clonotype originated in an adult with an advanced solid tumor such as melanoma, head and neck, liver or kidney cancer. The CDR3: CASSPPSGRSGRYYTEAFF. The CDR3 nucleotides are TGTGCCAGCAGCCCACCATCTGGTCGTTCCGGGAGATACTACACTGAAGCTTTCTTT.